Each of the 8 T cell receptor beta chains below was sequenced from the same sample in a study of response to subunit inactivated influenza vaccine. TCRdb independently ran MiXCR on the RT-PCR reads; one entry per CDR3 protein. The table lists about 480,000 distinct CDR3 sequences, 25% of them singletons. Source: CD4+ T cells sorted from PBMCs, taken 4 to 6 days after vaccination. The source of these receptors is a man aged 45-60 years who received an inactivated influenza vaccine.

This clonotype was seen at least ten times. The chain couples TRBV29-1 to TRBJ2-1, with 9 bases identical to TRBD2. This CDR3 has 16 residues. Germline loops: CDR1 SQVTM, CDR2 ANQGSEA. The V and J ends lost 0 bases and 8 bases, in that order; junction bases with no gene match: 11. The CDR3, as DNA: TGCAGCGTTGAAGATCCTGCTAGCGGGAAGTTCTATGAGCAGTTCTTC. Translating it yields CSVEDPASGKFYEQFF.

In its sample, this clonotype was seen a few times. The V gene is TRBV9, the J gene TRBJ2-1; 16 bases are shared with TRBD2. The CDR3 contains 18 residues. Losses at the gene ends were 4 bases for V and 4 bases for J; bases not matched to a gene: 8. The V gene's germline CDR1 is SGDLS and CDR2 YYNGEE. CDR3 bases: TGTGCCAGCAGCTCCGGGACTAGCGGGAGGGCCCCGTACAATGAGCAGTTCTTC. This codes for CASSSGTSGRAPYNEQFF.

This clonotype was counted a few times. The CDR3 DNA follows: TGTGCCAGCAGTCGATCCGGGACATCAACCTACGAGCAGTACTTC. Its protein product is CASSRSGTSTYEQYF. The J gene is TRBJ2-7, the V gene TRBV6-2 or TRBV6-3; tentative D call: TRBD1 (6 bases). CDR1 MNHEY and CDR2 SVGEGT come from the germline V gene. The CDR3 is 15 amino acids. The V end lost 5 bases, the J end lost 2 bases, and 16 bases lay between the germline ends.

The genes are TRBV6-2 or TRBV6-3 and TRBJ2-7; no clear D. CDR3 length: 14 residues. Germline CDR1 MNHEY, CDR2 SVGEGT. The germline V and J ends were trimmed by 6 bases and 5 bases, with 17 bases remaining between them. For the CDR3, the DNA is TGTGCCAGCAGCCCCCGAAGGCAGTTGCACGAGCAGTACTTC. Amino acids: CASSPRRQLHEQYF.

This chain links TRBV4-3 with TRBJ1-2; weak D call: TRBD1 (6 bases). The germline V gene encodes CDR1 LGHNA and CDR2 YSLEER. The CDR3 covers 16 residues. The V gene lost 0 bases and the J gene lost 7 bases, with 18 bases spanning the gap. CDR3 loop: CASSQDVGTHTGGYTF. The CDR3 region has the DNA TGCGCCAGCAGCCAAGATGTAGGGACACACACGGGTGGCTACACCTTC.

The chain couples TRBV6-2 or TRBV6-3 to TRBJ1-2; TRBD1 matches 10 bases. With V trimmed by 5 bases and J by 2 bases, 5 bases remained unmatched. Germline V gene data show CDR1 as MNHEY and CDR2 as SVGEGT. The CDR3 consists of 15 residues. The CDR3 sequence: CASSGPGQGNYGYTF. CDR3 DNA sequence: TGTGCCAGCAGTGGCCCGGGACAGGGGAACTATGGCTACACCTTC.

Ten or more counts support this clonotype. The rearrangement joins TRBV7-2 to TRBJ2-1; perhaps TRBD1 as D (6 bases). The ends were cut back, 3 bases at V and 4 bases at J, with 13 bases in the middle. CDR1 SGHTA and CDR2 FQGNSA come from the germline V gene. The CDR3 covers 15 residues. The CDR3, as DNA: TGTGCCAGCAGCTTGTTTGGGGGCACGTACAATGAGCAGTTCTTC. It specifies CASSLFGGTYNEQFF.

V gene TRBV7-8 combines with J gene TRBJ2-2, with 7 bases fitting TRBD1. Trimming at V came to 5 bases and at J to 6 bases, leaving 12 bases not matched to a gene. Germline values: CDR1 SGHVS, CDR2 FQNEAQ. The CDR3 is made up of 16 amino acids. The CDR3 DNA is TGTGCCAGCAGCCTAGGGGACAGCTATTTACCCGGGGAGCTGTTTTTT. It specifies CASSLGDSYLPGELFF.